These 17 T cell receptor beta chains were sequenced from one sample in a study of human T cells and chemical hapten exposure. MiXCR, run by TCRdb on the RACE reads, gives a single entry per CDR3 protein. The table has 330,000 or so distinct CDR3 sequences, about 6% seen once. Time point meaning: patch test 2, 6 weeks after DPC sensitization. The treatment was: therapeutic diphenylcyclopropenone sensitization with weekly scalp DPC. Specimen: whole blood, collected in connection with sensitization to the hapten diphenylcyclopropenone (DPC). These receptors all come from a woman aged 18-30 years with alopecia areata. Some clones in this sample may be carry-over from other donors' samples.

This clonotype was observed at least ten times. The chain joins TRBV11-3 to TRBJ1-1; D is perhaps TRBD1 (5 bases). The germline V gene has CDR1 SGHNT and CDR2 YENEEA. CDR3 length equals 13 residues. Trimming stripped 0 bases from V and 5 bases from J, with 7 bases between. This chain's CDR3 is CASSLEWGTEAFF. DNA of the CDR3: TGTGCCAGCAGCTTAGAGTGGGGGACTGAAGCTTTCTTT.

This clonotype was observed a handful of times. The rearrangement uses TRBV6-5 and TRBJ2-7; TRBD1 is a possible D gene (6 bases). The ends were cut back, 4 bases at V and 1 base at J, with 8 bases in the middle. The germline V gene has CDR1 MNHEY and CDR2 SVGAGI. This CDR3 has 13 residues. CDR3 DNA sequence: TGTGCCAGCAGTTCTACAGGGTCCTACGAGCAGTACTTC. Residues: CASSSTGSYEQYF.

The V call is TRBV3-1, the J call TRBJ2-1, with D tentatively TRBD1 or TRBD2 (5 bases each). Trimming cost V 3 bases and J 7 bases, with 10 bases left between them. CDR1 and CDR2 from the germline V gene are LGHDT and YNNKEL (reference sequence). The CDR3 totals 13 residues. CDR3 nucleotide sequence: TGTGCCAGCAGCCACTCCGAGGGGAATGAGCAGTTCTTC. Translated, it gives CASSHSEGNEQFF.

The genes are TRBV7-2 and TRBJ2-6, with D possibly TRBD1 on 5 matching bases. Trimming pared 4 bases from V and 4 bases from J, leaving 11 bases between. The CDR3 consists of 15 residues. Germline-derived CDR1 and CDR2 are SGHTA and FQGNSA. For the CDR3, the DNA is TGTGCCAGCAGCTGGCAAGGGGTAGGGGCCAACGTCCTGACTTTC. It yields the protein CASSWQGVGANVLTF.

This clonotype has just a few counts. The chain recombines TRBV2 with TRBJ2-3; perhaps TRBD1 as D (6 bases). Germline values: CDR1 SNHLY, CDR2 FYNNEI. The V gene lost 7 bases and the J gene lost 0 bases, with 8 bases spanning the gap. The CDR3 covers 13 residues. CDR3: CASTGQSTDTQYF. The CDR3 DNA reads as TGTGCCAGCACAGGACAGAGCACAGATACGCAGTATTTT. Drawing the rest from reference TRBV2 and TRBJ2-3, the complete variable domain is EPEVTQTPSHQVTQMGQEVILRCVPISNHLYFYWYRQILGQKVEFLVSFYNNEISEKSEIFDDQFSVERPDGSNFTLKIRSTKLEDSAMYFCASTGQSTDTQYFGPGTRLTVL.

This clonotype has at least ten counts. This chain links TRBV3-1 with TRBJ1-1; D unresolved. This CDR3 is built from 13 residues. CDR1 and CDR2 from the germline V gene are LGHDT and YNNKEL (reference sequence). Trimming took 0 bases from V and 8 from J, leaving 10 bases between them. This CDR3 is CASSQDLRAEAFF. In DNA, the CDR3 is TGTGCCAGCAGCCAAGATCTTCGGGCGGAAGCTTTCTTT. Full variable domain (missing parts from reference TRBV3-1 and TRBJ1-1): DTAVSQTPKYLVTQMGNDKSIKCEQNLGHDTMYWYKQDSKKFLKIMFSYNNKELIINETVPNRFSPKSPDKAHLNLHINSLELGDSAVYFCASSQDLRAEAFFGQGTRLTVV.

The chain recombines TRBV6-5 with TRBJ1-6; 7 positions agree with TRBD1. The germline gives CDR1 MNHEY, CDR2 SVGAGI. The CDR3 is 13 amino acids. Trimming removed 2 bases from V and 12 bases from J; junction bases left unmatched: 4. The CDR3 coding sequence is TGTGCCAGCAGTTACGACAGGGTTAAACCCCTCCACTTT. It translates to CASSYDRVKPLHF.

This clonotype was observed at least ten times. The CDR3: CASSYSSFDRVASDTQYF. The CDR3, as DNA: TGTGCCAGCAGTTACTCGAGTTTCGACAGGGTGGCATCAGATACGCAGTATTTT. This chain connects TRBV6-6 to TRBJ2-3; 7 bases match TRBD1. The CDR3 extends over 18 amino acids. V lost 0 bases, J lost 4 bases, and 13 bases stayed unmatched. From germline, CDR1 is MNHNY and CDR2 SVGAGI (reference sequence).

In this sample, this clonotype turned up many times. The chain links TRBV5-1 to TRBJ1-4, with TRBD1 as a possible D gene (5 bases). Trimming pared 0 bases from V and 3 bases from J, leaving 18 bases between. The CDR3 is made up of 18 amino acids. Germline V lookup: CDR1 SGHRS, CDR2 YFSETQ. The CDR3 protein is CASSLAFQGPVSNEKLFF. In DNA form, the CDR3 reads TGCGCCAGCAGCTTGGCTTTCCAGGGTCCAGTTTCTAATGAAAAACTGTTTTTT.

The genes are TRBV27 and TRBJ1-6; TRBD1 might be the D (6 bases). V shed 5 bases and J shed 10 bases, with 9 bases lying between them. Germline CDR1 reads MNHEY; CDR2 reads SMNVEV (reference sequence). The CDR3 loop spans 12 amino acids. The CDR3 nucleotides are TGTGCCAGCAGTCTTCAGGGGTCACCCCTCCACTTT. This sequence encodes CASSLQGSPLHF.

This clonotype was seen repeatedly, ten times or more. This chain joins TRBV12-3 or TRBV12-4 and TRBJ2-4; 7 positions agree with TRBD1. CDR3 length equals 13 residues. V was clipped by 4 bases and J by 8 bases; unmatched bases: 5. The DNA for the CDR3 is TGTGCCAGCAGTTGGCGTACAGGGGACATTCAGTACTTC. This gives the protein CASSWRTGDIQYF.

This chain links TRBV28 with TRBJ2-3; D is perhaps TRBD2 (6 bases). Germline V gives CDR1 MDHEN, CDR2 SYDVKM. The CDR3 extends over 17 amino acids. Deletions cut 2 bases from V and 2 bases from J, with 17 bases between. CDR3 protein: CASSLLPGDSATDTQYF. The CDR3 DNA reads as TGTGCCAGCAGTTTACTTCCGGGGGACTCAGCCACAGATACGCAGTATTTT. Full variable domain (outside the CDR3, taken from reference TRBV28 and TRBJ2-3): DVKVTQSSRYLVKRTGEKVFLECVQDMDHENMFWYRQDPGLGLRLIYFSYDVKMKEKGDIPEGYSVSREKKERFSLILESASTNQTSMYLCASSLLPGDSATDTQYFGPGTRLTVL.

This clonotype was picked up a small number of times. This chain connects TRBV7-2 to TRBJ1-4; D is unclear. The CDR3 sequence is 16 residues long. CDR1 and CDR2 (germline): SGHTA, FQGNSA. Trimming pared 2 bases from V and 0 bases from J, leaving 10 bases between. The CDR3 protein is CASSLNSAATNEKLFF. The DNA for the CDR3 is TGTGCCAGCAGCTTAAATTCGGCAGCAACTAATGAAAAACTGTTTTTT.

This clonotype was counted ten times or more. This sequence joins TRBV7-9 and TRBJ1-3; weak D call: TRBD1 (6 bases). The CDR3 runs 18 residues. Per the germline V gene, CDR1 is SEHNR and CDR2 is FQNEAQ (reference sequence). Trimming pared 2 bases from V and 0 bases from J, leaving 17 bases between. The CDR3 sequence: CASSLILSLDSSGNTIYF. CDR3 DNA sequence: TGTGCCAGCAGCTTAATACTATCATTGGACAGCTCTGGAAACACCATATATTTT.

The chain links TRBV20-1 to TRBJ1-2; D is undetermined. CDR1 is DFQATT, CDR2 SNEGSKA, per germline (reference sequence). CDR3 length: 13 amino acids. The V end was cut by 3 bases, the J end by 2 bases, with 10 bases between. This CDR3 is CSASVTTNYGYTF. The CDR3 region has the DNA TGCAGTGCTAGTGTCACGACGAACTATGGCTACACCTTC.

In this sample, this clonotype turned up many times. This chain links TRBV7-2 with TRBJ2-2; TRBD2 aligns across 9 bases. The V and J ends lost 5 bases and 3 bases, in that order; junction bases with no gene match: 4. The CDR3 is 15 residues long. The germline CDR1 and CDR2 sequences are SGHTA and FQGNSA. CDR3 in amino acids: CASSGGLAHTGELFF. CDR3 coding DNA: TGTGCCAGCAGCGGGGGACTAGCTCACACCGGGGAGCTGTTTTTT.

Many counts were recorded for this clonotype. The V call is TRBV20-1, the J call TRBJ2-5; 9 positions agree with TRBD2. The CDR3 has 15 residues. V dropped 3 bases and J dropped 3; count of bases not matched to a gene: 8. Germline assignment: CDR1 DFQATT and CDR2 SNEGSKA (reference sequence). CDR3 loop: CSARGVAGAEETQYF. For the CDR3, the DNA is TGCAGTGCTAGGGGGGTAGCGGGGGCCGAAGAGACCCAGTACTTC.